What follows are 30 T cell receptor beta chains derived from one specimen sequenced in a study of T-cell reconstitution after alpha-beta-depleted transplantation in children. Unique molecular identifiers featured in how the TCRbeta library was prepared. TCRdb redid the calling of the PCR reads with MiXCR, one entry per CDR3 protein. The table shows 200,000 to 250,000 distinct CDR3 sequences, with 12% occurring only once. Specimen: PBMCs from the stem cell graft donor, collected from the stem cell graft. These receptor sequences come from a human donor who donated a stem cell graft to a child with acute lymphoblastic leukemia.

This clonotype was observed a handful of times. This chain joins TRBV7-6 and TRBJ1-3; D is unresolved. The CDR3 has 16 amino acids. The germline V gene encodes CDR1 SGHVS and CDR2 FNYEAQ. Between the trimmed V and J ends, which lost 5 bases and 0 bases, there was a span of 14 bases. In DNA form, the CDR3 reads TGTGCCAGCAGCCTATCGAAGGGCCACTCTGGAAACACCATATATTTT. Its translation is CASSLSKGHSGNTIYF.

Many counts were recorded for this clonotype. The chain employs TRBV5-1 and TRBJ2-5, with D perhaps matching TRBD1 or TRBD2 (6 bases each). The CDR3 sequence is 15 residues long. The V end was cut by 0 bases, the J end by 5 bases, with 14 bases between. Germline V lookup: CDR1 SGHRS, CDR2 YFSETQ. The CDR3 loop is CASSLAGGAFETQYF. The CDR3 nucleotides read TGCGCCAGCAGCTTGGCCGGGGGCGCGTTCGAGACCCAGTACTTC.

This clonotype was detected a few times. V usage is TRBV11-1 and J usage is TRBJ2-6; maybe TRBD2 (5 bases). V was cut by 4 bases and J by 0 bases, with 16 bases left in between. Per germline, CDR1 SGHAT and CDR2 FQDESV (reference sequence). This CDR3 is built from 18 residues. The CDR3 loop reads CASSSGWGDLSGANVLTF. The CDR3 bases are TGTGCCAGCAGCTCTGGGTGGGGAGACCTCTCTGGGGCCAACGTCCTGACTTTC.

This clonotype was found many times. The V call is TRBV14, the J call TRBJ1-1; D might be TRBD1 (5 bases). Germline values: CDR1 SGHDN, CDR2 FVKESK. The V and J ends lost 0 bases and 9 bases respectively, with 11 bases between them. The CDR3 sequence is 13 residues long. CDR3: CASSQERGLQAFF. The CDR3 DNA reads as TGTGCCAGCAGCCAAGAGAGGGGTTTGCAAGCTTTCTTT.

This clonotype has at least ten counts. The rearrangement links TRBV28 to TRBJ2-3; 9 bases align to TRBD2. The germline V gene has CDR1 MDHEN and CDR2 SYDVKM. Losses at the gene ends were 6 bases for V and 2 bases for J; bases not matched to a gene: 15. The CDR3 loop spans 18 amino acids. The CDR3 loop is CASSPTLREGRDTDTQYF. The CDR3 bases are TGTGCCAGCAGCCCCACCCTGCGGGAGGGCCGGGACACAGATACGCAGTATTTT.

In this sample, this clonotype turned up many times. This rearrangement joins TRBV30 to TRBJ2-3; perhaps TRBD2 as D (6 bases). CDR1 and CDR2 (germline): GTSNPN, SVGIG (reference sequence). Trimming cost V 1 base and J 4 bases, with 12 bases left between them. The CDR3 sequence is 14 residues long. As DNA, the CDR3 is TGTGCCTGGAGTGGCGGCAGGGAGGCAGATACGCAGTATTTT. Amino acid sequence: CAWSGGREADTQYF. Complete variable domain (other parts from reference TRBV30 and TRBJ2-3): SQTIHQWPATLVQPVGSPLSLECTVEGTSNPNLYWYRQAAGRGLQLLFYSVGIGQISSEVPQNLSASRPQDRQFILSSKKLLLSDSGFYLCAWSGGREADTQYFGPGTRLTVL.

To note about this clonotype: With a much larger clone just one base away, this may be a read error. The gene calls are TRBV5-1 and TRBJ2-7, with TRBD1 identical over 8 bases. CDR1 and CDR2 from the germline V gene are SGHRS and YFSETQ. This CDR3 spans 14 amino acids. CDR3 sequence: CASSTDRVPYEHYF. In nucleotides, the CDR3 is TGCGCCAGCAGCACGGACAGGGTCCCCTACGAGCATTACTTC.

As concerns this clonotype: Given a much more abundant clone one base away, this may be a read error. The rearrangement links TRBV7-2 to TRBJ1-2; D unclear. The CDR3 sequence is 13 residues long. Germline V gene lookup returns CDR1 SGHTA and CDR2 FQGNSA. For the CDR3, the DNA is TGTCCCAGCAGCTTAGGAAGGGAGTCTGGCTACACCTTC. It specifies CPSSLGRESGYTF. Full variable domain (outside the CDR3, taken from reference TRBV7-2 and TRBJ1-2): GAGVSQSPSNKVTEKGKDVELRCDPISGHTALYWYRQSLGQGLEFLIYFQGNSAPDKSGLPSDRFSAERTGGSVSTLTIQRTQQEDSAVYLCPSSLGRESGYTFGSGTRLTVV.

This clonotype showed up many times. The genes are TRBV28 and TRBJ1-2; D may be TRBD1 (6 bases). With 5 bases removed from V and 3 bases from J, the gap between germline ends came to 16 bases. CDR1 is MDHEN and CDR2 is SYDVKM in the germline V gene. The CDR3 totals 15 residues. CDR3 bases: TGTGCCAGCAGTCCCCGGGTGGGGGGCTACTATGGCTACACCTTC. This gives the protein CASSPRVGGYYGYTF.

This clonotype was observed at least ten times. V and J are TRBV20-1 and TRBJ2-1; TRBD2 agrees at 12 bases. This CDR3 contains 15 residues. Trimming took 4 bases from V and 4 from J; bases not matched to a gene: 5. Per the germline V gene, CDR1 is DFQATT and CDR2 is SNEGSKA (reference sequence). CDR3 sequence: CSAKITSGRYNEQFF. The CDR3 nucleotides are TGCAGTGCTAAAATAACTAGCGGGAGGTACAATGAGCAGTTCTTC.

There are many counts of this clonotype. V and J are TRBV7-2 and TRBJ1-2, with D possibly matching TRBD1 (5 bases). Deletions cut 5 bases from V and 3 bases from J, with 16 bases between. This CDR3 has 15 residues. Germline lookup yields CDR1 SGHTA and CDR2 FQGNSA. The CDR3 nucleotides are TGTGCCAGCAGCCCCGGGACCGCCCCCCACTATGGCTACACCTTC. Translation gives CASSPGTAPHYGYTF.

Regarding this clonotype: This sequence may be a read error, since a much larger clone differs from it by one base. The gene calls are TRBV13 and TRBJ2-1; possible D gene TRBD2, 5 bases. V was clipped by 6 bases and J by 9 bases, with 12 bases between them. Germline V lookup: CDR1 PRHDT, CDR2 FYEKMQ (reference sequence). The CDR3 is 12 amino acids. The CDR3 reads CASSSGNFEQFF. In DNA, the CDR3 is TGTGCCAGCAGTTCCGGGAACTTTGAGCAGTTCTTC.

Many counts were recorded for this clonotype. The chain links TRBV2 to TRBJ2-7, with TRBD2 matching over 8 bases. The ends lost 4 bases at V and 7 bases at J; junction bases unmatched: 9. The CDR3 runs to 14 residues. Germline lookup yields CDR1 SNHLY and CDR2 FYNNEI. CDR3 loop: CASSGDRIAGEQYF. For the CDR3, the DNA is TGTGCCAGCAGTGGCGACAGAATAGCGGGAGAGCAGTACTTC.

This clonotype has at least ten counts. The chain joins TRBV27 to TRBJ1-6, with TRBD1 identical over 7 bases. Germline CDR1 and CDR2: MNHEY and SMNVEV (reference sequence). The junction had 8 bases not matched to a gene; V was cut back by 4 bases and J by 8 bases. The CDR3 runs 15 residues. The CDR3 region is CASSYQGGAHSPLHF. For the CDR3, the DNA is TGTGCCAGCAGTTACCAGGGGGGGGCTCATTCACCCCTCCACTTT.

This clonotype was observed at least ten times. The V gene is TRBV27, the J gene TRBJ1-5; D possibly corresponds to TRBD1 (5 bases). Germline-derived CDR1 and CDR2 are MNHEY and SMNVEV (reference sequence). Trimming cost V 3 bases and J 5 bases, with 11 bases left between them. The CDR3 runs 14 residues. The DNA of the CDR3 is TGTGCCAGCAGTTTCGGGGCTATGGATCAGCCCCAGCATTTT. Translated: CASSFGAMDQPQHF.

This clonotype was recorded at least ten times. The chain has TRBV15 and TRBJ2-2; D not resolved. Germline V lookup: CDR1 LNHNV, CDR2 YYDKDF (reference sequence). The CDR3 length is 14 residues. Trimming left V 5 bases short and J 3 bases short, with 10 bases between. CDR3 protein: CATSGDQYTGELFF. The DNA for the CDR3 is TGTGCCACCAGCGGCGATCAGTACACCGGGGAGCTGTTTTTT.

This clonotype has ten or more counts. The CDR3 region has the DNA TGCGCCAGCAGCTCAAATTCAGACGGGATCTCCTACGAGCAGTACTTC. Protein product: CASSSNSDGISYEQYF. The chain carries TRBV5-1 and TRBJ2-7; the D gene is possibly TRBD2 (5 bases). Trimming took off 3 bases at V and 0 bases at J, with 16 bases between the two ends. This CDR3 has 16 residues. Germline loops: CDR1 SGHRS, CDR2 YFSETQ. The entire variable domain, with the rest obtained from reference TRBV5-1 and TRBJ2-7, is as follows: KAGVTQTPRYLIKTRGQQVTLSCSPISGHRSVSWYQQTPGQGLQFLFEYFSETQRNKGNFPGRFSGRQFSNSRSEMNVSTLELGDSALYLCASSSNSDGISYEQYFGPGTRLTVT.

In its sample, this clonotype was seen many times. The rearrangement links TRBV5-1 to TRBJ2-7; possibly TRBD1 for D (6 bases). V lost 3 bases and J 5 bases, leaving 15 bases between the germline ends. CDR3 length: 14 residues. Germline CDR1 SGHRS, CDR2 YFSETQ. This CDR3 is CASSWGPGTNEQYF. CDR3 bases: TGCGCCAGCAGCTGGGGGCCAGGGACAAACGAGCAGTACTTC.

This chain joins TRBV30 and TRBJ2-2, with 9 nucleotides matching TRBD1. V shed 4 bases and J 5 bases; nucleotides not matched to a gene: 2. Germline V CDR1 and CDR2: GTSNPN, SVGIG (reference sequence). This CDR3 comprises 13 residues. Here the CDR3 DNA reads TGTGCCTGGAAACAGGGGGCAACCGGGGAGCTGTTTTTT. Protein: CAWKQGATGELFF.

The chain joins TRBV11-1 to TRBJ2-7, with D uncertain. Germline values: CDR1 SGHAT, CDR2 FQDESV (reference sequence). V lost 1 base, J lost 5 bases, and 12 bases lay in between. The CDR3 is 14 residues long. The CDR3 coding sequence is TGTGCCAGCAGCTTAGTGGCAGGTATCCACGAGCAGTACTTC. Residues: CASSLVAGIHEQYF.

With regard to this clonotype: This may arise from a read error, as a much more abundant clone is one base away. The rearrangement uses TRBV10-3 and TRBJ2-7, with a tentative D call TRBD1 (5 bases). This CDR3 is built from 11 residues. Germline values: CDR1 ENHRY, CDR2 SYGVKD. V shed 7 bases and J shed 3 bases, with 7 bases lying between them. CDR3 coding DNA: TGTGCCATCACTACAGGCTACGAGCAGTACTTC. Translating gives CAITTGYEQYF.

This clonotype was recorded many times. This rearrangement joins TRBV12-5 to TRBJ2-2, with D possibly being TRBD1 (5 bases). V was trimmed by 6 bases and J by 7 bases, leaving 9 bases between them. Germline V gene sequence: CDR1 LGHNT, CDR2 FRNRAP. The CDR3 runs to 12 residues. CDR3 loop: CASGIGVGELFF. The DNA for the CDR3 is TGTGCTAGTGGGATAGGGGTCGGGGAGCTGTTTTTT. Using reference TRBV12-5 and TRBJ2-2 for the parts outside the CDR3, the full variable domain is DARVTQTPRHKVTEMGQEVTMRCQPILGHNTVFWYRQTMMQGLELLAYFRNRAPLDDSGMPKDRFSAEMPDATLATLKIQPSEPRDSAVYFCASGIGVGELFFGEGSRLTVL.

This clonotype came up many times. CDR3 DNA sequence: TGTGCCACCACAAAGGCGGACGAAGAGACCCAGTACTTC. Protein sequence: CATTKADEETQYF. The rearrangement joins TRBV24-1 to TRBJ2-5, with no clear D. This CDR3 is built from 13 residues. Germline V gives CDR1 KGHDR, CDR2 SFDVKD. With 8 bases removed from V and 3 bases from J, the gap between germline ends came to 12 bases.

Remarks on this clonotype: This may arise from a read error, as a much more abundant clone is one base away. This rearrangement joins TRBV20-1 to TRBJ2-6; D may be TRBD1 (5 bases). Germline loops: CDR1 DFQATT, CDR2 SNEGSKA (reference sequence). This CDR3 has 15 residues. CDR3 bases: TGCAGTGCTAGAAACAGCCGCTCTGGGGCCAACGGCCTGACTTTC. Amino acids: CSARNSRSGANGLTF.

This clonotype was seen repeatedly, ten times or more. The chain combines TRBV7-2 with TRBJ2-5; 13 positions match TRBD2. This CDR3 spans 15 amino acids. CDR1 and CDR2 (germline): SGHTA, FQGNSA. J gave up 5 bases and V 5 bases, and 5 bases lay outside the gene matches. CDR3 loop: CASSQGTSGMETQYF. CDR3 in DNA: TGTGCCAGCAGCCAAGGGACTAGCGGGATGGAGACCCAGTACTTC.

This clonotype was picked up many times. The chain recombines TRBV6-5 with TRBJ1-4; the D gene is possibly TRBD1 (6 bases). Germline loops: CDR1 MNHEY, CDR2 SVGAGI. V was pared by 4 bases and J by 1 base, with 13 bases between. The CDR3 runs 16 residues. The CDR3 bases are TGTGCCAGCAGTTCCCGACTGACAGGAACTAATGAAAAACTGTTTTTT. Translation gives CASSSRLTGTNEKLFF.

This clonotype was seen many times. The rearrangement uses TRBV20-1 and TRBJ2-7; D is undetermined. The CDR3 has 15 amino acids. The germline V gene encodes CDR1 DFQATT and CDR2 SNEGSKA (reference sequence). V was trimmed by 1 base and J by 2 bases, leaving 15 bases between them. The CDR3, as DNA: TGCAGTGCTAGAGGCCCCTTCGACACTCCCTACGAGCAGTACTTC. Translation: CSARGPFDTPYEQYF.

The rearrangement joins TRBV29-1 to TRBJ2-1; the match to TRBD2 covers 11 bases. This CDR3 region has 15 residues. J was trimmed by 7 bases and V by 0 bases; bases with no gene match: 5. Per germline, CDR1 SQVTM and CDR2 ANQGSEA. The CDR3 reads CSVEDPSGRWNEQFF. The DNA for the CDR3 is TGCAGCGTTGAAGATCCTAGCGGGAGGTGGAATGAGCAGTTCTTC.

The chain uses TRBV10-3 and TRBJ2-1; TRBD2 might be the D (6 bases). The CDR3 runs 15 residues. Trimming left V 2 bases short and J 5 bases short, with 13 bases between. CDR1 and CDR2 (germline): ENHRY, SYGVKD. The CDR3 spells CAISEGPGLNNEQFF. CDR3 bases: TGTGCCATCAGTGAGGGACCGGGACTGAACAATGAGCAGTTCTTC.

This clonotype was picked up many times. The chain recombines TRBV20-1 with TRBJ1-2, with D hard to call. The V end was cut by 3 bases, the J end by 6 bases, with 11 bases between. This CDR3 is 12 amino acids long. In germline, CDR1 is DFQATT, CDR2 SNEGSKA (reference sequence). The CDR3 spells CSASRPDNGYTF. CDR3 nucleotide sequence: TGCAGTGCTAGCCGTCCAGATAATGGCTACACCTTC.